This T cell receptor (beta chain) was profiled in a study of blood T cell repertoires in COVID-19. Using immunoSEQ multiplex PCR, the repertoire was profiled, and TCRdb retains in-frame clones only, with some absent. Of about 230,000 clones detected, less than 85% appear once; the ten largest clones hold 1.5% to 2%. CDR3 size: 17 residues. The V gene's germline CDR1 is SGHRS and CDR2 YFSETQ. Trimming took 2 bases from V and 0 from J; bases not matched to a gene: 9. The clonotype was recovered from a man in his sixties who had recovered from COVID-19. The chain couples TRBV5-1 to TRBJ2-7, with 9 bases lining up with TRBD1. Source material: PBMCs or T cells enriched from blood (not recorded which). CDR3 region: CASSLVPGQGSSYEQYF. The CDR3 DNA reads as TGCGCCAGCAGCTTAGTCCCGGGACAGGGAAGCTCCTACGAGCAGTACTTC.